This TCR beta chain originates from a study of blood T cell repertoires in COVID-19 (dated by TCRdb to 2019 to 2021). Broadly, across the study: The collaborator samples originated in the United States, Italy and Spain and spanned the acute and convalescent phases of COVID-19. The prospective study material was composed of cDNA or gDNA derived from T cells, B-cell-depleted T cells, or PBMCs. The dataset comprised deeply sampled blood TCRbeta repertoires from subjects exposed to, actively infected with, or recovered from COVID-19. The repertoires were released in a freely available public database intended as a resource for research on the immune response to SARS-CoV-2. The samples were drawn from the first 160 participants of the ongoing ImmuneRACE study and from under 1,500 subjects provided by 6 global collaborators. Nearly every sample came with metadata listing a de-identified subject ID, COVID-19 status, age in years and sex. Where available, HLA class I and class II types were taken from metadata supplied by the sample provider and were not determined by assay-based typing. Overall results and qualifications from the work: The amount of clinical and demographic metadata varied by source and participant and was provided uncurated.

The collaborating institutions used their own protocols to collect whole blood in K2EDTA tubes. Collaborator samples were shipped for TCRbeta analysis as frozen whole blood, isolated PBMCs, or DNA extracted from either sample type. TCRbeta CDR3 regions were amplified from genomic DNA using the immunoSEQ Assay, a bias-controlled multiplex PCR. The original pipeline was this. Within the assay, amplification of reference gene primers was used to estimate how many nucleated cells each sample contained. To quantify the absolute abundance of each unique TCRbeta CDR3 rearrangement, sequence reads were collapsed and filtered. For each sample, productive Simpson clonality was calculated as the square root of Simpson's diversity index over productive rearrangements. TCRdb took over this immuneACCESS table, retaining in-frame rearrangements with V and J assigned. Such tables are incomplete; in checked studies, under half of the missing clones stem from an unresolved V gene, and the remainder is unexplained. The V and J calls and clone size are taken from that table; D and trimming were inferred from the DNA. This sample has 150,000 or so clones in its table, and 75% to 90% of those were observed once. The ten largest clones represent around 6.1% of the sample.

For this chain, trimming is 3 bases at the V end and 5 bases at the J end, and the number of junction bases without a gene match is 9. As encoded in the germline V gene, CDR1 is SGHAT while CDR2 is FQNNGV. There are 15 amino acids in the CDR3, from cysteine to phenylalanine inclusive. Only the CDR3 DNA is retained, 45 bases long and in frame from the first base. As for this clone: Its cognate antigen has yet to be identified. Per-base qualities were not stored, and no clone one base away is much larger.

The source of this sequence is an elderly man with acute or convalescent COVID-19. The sample consisted of peripheral blood. Here the chain combines TRBV11-2 and TRBJ2-5; the central 7 bases match TRBD2. The CDR3 sequence is CASSFGTITQETQYF. The nucleotides read TGTGCCAGCAGCTTTGGGACTATCACCCAGGAGACCCAGTACTTC.